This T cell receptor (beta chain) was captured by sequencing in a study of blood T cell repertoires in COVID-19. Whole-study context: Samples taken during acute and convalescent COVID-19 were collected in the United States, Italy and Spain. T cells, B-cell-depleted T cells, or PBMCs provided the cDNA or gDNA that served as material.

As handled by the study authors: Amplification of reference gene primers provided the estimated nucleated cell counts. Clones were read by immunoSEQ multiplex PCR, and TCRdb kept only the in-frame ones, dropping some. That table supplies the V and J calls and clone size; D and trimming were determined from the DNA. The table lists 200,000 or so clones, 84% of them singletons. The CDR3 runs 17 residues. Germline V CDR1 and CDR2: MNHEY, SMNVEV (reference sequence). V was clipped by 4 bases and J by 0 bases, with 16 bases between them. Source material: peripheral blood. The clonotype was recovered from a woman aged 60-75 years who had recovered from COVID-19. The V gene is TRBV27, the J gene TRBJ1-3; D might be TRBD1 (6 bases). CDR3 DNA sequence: TGTGCCAGCAGTTCAGGGATAGGACAGATCTCTGGAAACACCATATATTTT. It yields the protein CASSSGIGQISGNTIYF.